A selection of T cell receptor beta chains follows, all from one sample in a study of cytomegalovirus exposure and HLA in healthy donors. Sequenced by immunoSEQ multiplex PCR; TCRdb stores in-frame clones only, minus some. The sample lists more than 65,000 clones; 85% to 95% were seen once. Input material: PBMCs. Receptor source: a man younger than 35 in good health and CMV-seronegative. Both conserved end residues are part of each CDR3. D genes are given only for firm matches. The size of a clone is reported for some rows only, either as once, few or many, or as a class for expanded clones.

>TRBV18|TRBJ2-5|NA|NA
CASSPRQGMEETQYF
TGTGCCAGCTCACCACGGCAGGGAATGGAGGAGACCCAGTACTTC
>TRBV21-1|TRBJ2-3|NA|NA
CASSRSGLAGGTDTQYF
TGTGCCAGCAGCAGATCGGGACTAGCGGGAGGGACAGATACGCAGTATTTT
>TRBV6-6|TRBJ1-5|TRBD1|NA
CASSRGGGGGQPQHF
TGTGCCAGCAGCCGGGGGGGAGGGGGCGGCCAGCCCCAGCATTTT
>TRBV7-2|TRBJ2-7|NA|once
CASSFNSYEQYF
TGTGCCAGCAGCTTTAACTCCTACGAGCAGTACTTC
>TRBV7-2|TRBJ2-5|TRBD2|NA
CASSLWTSGKSRPYF
TGTGCCAGCAGCCTGTGGACTAGCGGGAAATCCCGGCCGTACTTC
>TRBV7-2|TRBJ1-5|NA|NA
CASSKQVSNQPQHF
TGTGCCAGCAGCAAACAGGTCAGCAATCAGCCCCAGCATTTT
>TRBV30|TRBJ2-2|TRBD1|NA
CAWGPGQGSTGELFF
TGTGCCTGGGGCCCGGGACAGGGGTCCACCGGGGAGCTGTTTTTT
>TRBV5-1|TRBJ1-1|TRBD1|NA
CASSVSQGEFGAFF
TGCGCCAGCAGCGTTTCACAGGGGGAGTTTGGGGCTTTCTTT
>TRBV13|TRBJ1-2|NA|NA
CASSLGGTNYGYTF
TGTGCCAGCAGCTTAGGGGGCACCAACTATGGCTACACCTTC
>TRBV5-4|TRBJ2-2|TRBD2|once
CASNSGLAGDTGELFF
TGTGCCAGCAACTCCGGACTAGCGGGAGATACCGGGGAGCTGTTTTTT
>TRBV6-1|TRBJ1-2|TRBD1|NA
CASTPGQAGDGYTF
TGTGCCAGCACCCCGGGACAGGCGGGAGATGGCTACACCTTC